The 19 T cell receptor beta chains presented below share a single source sample, sequenced in a study of blood T cell repertoires in COVID-19. Only in-frame clones appear in the TCRdb table, and some are missing; sequencing was by immunoSEQ multiplex PCR. The repertoire includes 350,000 to 450,000 clones, roughly nine tenths of them detected once, and 0.8% to 0.9% sits in the top ten. The sequenced sample consisted of PBMCs or T cells enriched from blood (not recorded which). The receptor source for this set is a woman between 35 and 50 years old who had been exposed to COVID-19.

This chain joins TRBV30 and TRBJ2-2; D is perhaps TRBD1 (6 bases). This CDR3 comprises 14 residues. V lost 3 bases and J 6 bases, leaving 14 bases between the germline ends. CDR1 GTSNPN and CDR2 SVGIG come from the germline V gene (reference sequence). CDR3 coding DNA: TGTGCCTGGAGGCCCCCTGGGGGCGCCGGGGAGCTGTTTTTT. It encodes CAWRPPGGAGELFF.

The rearrangement joins TRBV5-1 to TRBJ2-5, with 10 bases fitting TRBD2. V was clipped by 1 base and J by 3 bases; unmatched bases: 9. CDR1 and CDR2 (germline): SGHRS, YFSETQ. This CDR3 is 17 amino acids long. This chain's CDR3 is CASSLLPSGGHKETQYF. The DNA for the CDR3 is TGCGCCAGCAGCTTGCTTCCTAGCGGGGGACACAAAGAGACCCAGTACTTC.

This chain connects TRBV29-1 to TRBJ1-1; 9 positions agree with TRBD1. Germline V lookup: CDR1 SQVTM, CDR2 ANQGSEA. The ends lost 6 bases at V and 1 base at J; junction bases unmatched: 6. CDR3 length: 14 residues. The CDR3: CSVPGTGQNTEAFF. In nucleotides, the CDR3 is TGCAGCGTACCCGGGACAGGGCAGAACACTGAAGCTTTCTTT.

The chain uses TRBV19 and TRBJ2-3; TRBD1 matches 8 bases. The junction had 7 bases not matched to a gene; V was cut back by 8 bases and J by 0 bases. Germline assignment: CDR1 LNHDA and CDR2 SQIVND (reference sequence). The CDR3 runs to 15 residues. The CDR3 DNA reads as TGTGCCAGTTCGGACAGGGCCTTTAGCACAGATACGCAGTATTTT. It yields the protein CASSDRAFSTDTQYF.

The chain links TRBV5-1 to TRBJ1-4; 7 bases line up with TRBD1. The germline V gene encodes CDR1 SGHRS and CDR2 YFSETQ. There are 16 residues in the CDR3. The ends lost 4 bases at V and 3 bases at J; junction bases unmatched: 9. CDR3: CASSPPQGLANEKLFF. CDR3 nucleotide sequence: TGCGCCAGCAGCCCGCCACAGGGGTTAGCTAATGAAAAACTGTTTTTT.

The V call is TRBV5-6, the J call TRBJ2-7, with D possibly matching TRBD1 (7 bases). The CDR3 consists of 15 residues. Germline V gene lookup returns CDR1 SGHDT and CDR2 YYEEEE. V lost 4 bases, J lost 3 bases, and 17 bases lay in between. In DNA, the CDR3 is TGTGCCAGCAGCCCTGTCGGCAGGGGGGTCTACGAGCAGTACTTC. Encoded protein: CASSPVGRGVYEQYF.

This clone was recorded once. This chain links TRBV9 with TRBJ2-7; D unresolved. Trimming cost V 10 bases and J 2 bases, with 7 bases left between them. Per the germline V gene, CDR1 is SGDLS and CDR2 is YYNGEE. The CDR3 is 10 amino acids. The CDR3 DNA sequence: TGTGCCGCGCCCCCCTACGAGCAGTACTTC. Encoded protein: CAAPPYEQYF.

The V call is TRBV2, the J call TRBJ1-5, with TRBD1 as a possible D gene (6 bases). The CDR3 has 14 residues. The germline V and J ends were trimmed by 8 bases and 5 bases, with 16 bases remaining between them. The germline V gene encodes CDR1 SNHLY and CDR2 FYNNEI. CDR3 sequence: CASGGLKGYQPQHF. The DNA for the CDR3 is TGTGCCAGCGGGGGCTTGAAAGGGTATCAGCCCCAGCATTTT. The full variable domain, rest sourced from reference TRBV2 and TRBJ1-5, is EPEVTQTPSHQVTQMGQEVILRCVPISNHLYFYWYRQILGQKVEFLVSFYNNEISEKSEIFDDQFSVERPDGSNFTLKIRSTKLEDSAMYFCASGGLKGYQPQHFGDGTRLSIL.

The chain has TRBV7-9 and TRBJ1-5; 8 bases are shared with TRBD1. This CDR3 is built from 16 residues. Germline CDR1 is SEHNR and CDR2 is FQNEAQ (reference sequence). V lost 3 bases and J lost 4; bases outside the gene matches: 8. The CDR3 reads CASSLGPGQANQPQHF. CDR3 DNA: TGTGCCAGCAGCTTGGGACCGGGACAGGCAAATCAGCCCCAGCATTTT.

The CDR3 loop is CASSLGGADEKLFF. Written as DNA, the CDR3 is TGTGCCAGCAGTTTAGGGGGGGCGGATGAAAAACTGTTTTTT. The rearrangement links TRBV28 to TRBJ1-4; D may be TRBD1 (6 bases). Germline V lookup: CDR1 MDHEN, CDR2 SYDVKM. V shed 2 bases and J shed 6 bases, with 10 bases lying between them. CDR3 length: 14 amino acids.

J is TRBJ2-7 and V is TRBV23-1; 14 bases map to TRBD2. TRBV23-1 is known as an ORF, though its function is uncertain. J gave up 3 bases and V 4 bases, and 5 bases lay outside the gene matches. CDR3 length equals 16 residues. The CDR3 protein is CASSPGTSGRLYEQYF. The CDR3 DNA reads TGCGCCAGCAGTCCTGGGACTAGCGGGAGACTCTACGAGCAGTACTTC.

The sample holds one count of this clone. The V and J genes are TRBV19 and TRBJ2-7, with D possibly TRBD1 on 6 matching bases. CDR1 and CDR2 (germline): LNHDA, SQIVND (reference sequence). Trimming removed 4 bases at V and 5 bases at J, with 18 bases between. There are 15 residues in the CDR3. CDR3 sequence (DNA): TGTGCCAGTAGTACGACCGGGTCCTACAGGGACGAGCAGTACTTC. As protein: CASSTTGSYRDEQYF.

J is TRBJ2-7 and V is TRBV6-5, with unresolved D. Germline CDR1 MNHEY, CDR2 SVGAGI. V shed 2 bases and J shed 2 bases, with 13 bases lying between them. CDR3 length: 15 amino acids. The CDR3 here is CASSYDGFETYEQYF. CDR3 DNA: TGTGCCAGCAGTTACGACGGGTTCGAGACCTACGAGCAGTACTTC.

As for this clone: Additional DNA sequences in this sample encode the identical CDR3. The chain is built from TRBV19 and TRBJ1-3; 7 bases line up with TRBD1. V shed 10 bases and J 3 bases; nucleotides not matched to a gene: 6. The CDR3 is 13 residues long. Germline V gene lookup returns CDR1 LNHDA and CDR2 SQIVND (reference sequence). CDR3 DNA: TGTGCCACCCGACAGGGTAGTGGAAACACCATATATTTT. It yields the protein CATRQGSGNTIYF.

The chain combines TRBV27 with TRBJ2-7, with no clear D. Germline V gene sequence: CDR1 MNHEY, CDR2 SMNVEV (reference sequence). The CDR3 covers 13 residues. V lost 5 bases, J lost 3 bases, and 11 bases lay in between. CDR3 sequence (DNA): TGTGCCAGCAGTCCCCCGCCCGGCTACGAGCAGTACTTC. The encoded protein is CASSPPPGYEQYF.

This chain links TRBV24-1 with TRBJ2-5; 9 bases align to TRBD1. Germline CDR1 is KGHDR and CDR2 is SFDVKD. There are 15 residues in the CDR3. The CDR3 DNA reads TGTGCGGTCCAGGGACAGGGTTGGGGCGGGGAGACCCAGTACTTC. Protein: CAVQGQGWGGETQYF.

The chain carries TRBV7-9 and TRBJ1-1; 12 nucleotides line up with TRBD1. Trimming removed 3 bases from V and 10 bases from J; junction bases left unmatched: 3. This CDR3 spans 13 amino acids. Germline loops: CDR1 SEHNR, CDR2 FQNEAQ (reference sequence). The CDR3 region has the DNA TGTGCCAGCAGCTTGGGACAGGGGGCTGGAGCTTTCTTT. It translates to CASSLGQGAGAFF.

This clone was counted a single time. This sequence joins TRBV4-3 and TRBJ2-1; 8 bases fit TRBD2. The germline CDR1 and CDR2 sequences are LGHNA and YSLEER. Losses at the gene ends were 4 bases for V and 8 bases for J; bases not matched to a gene: 7. The CDR3 is made up of 14 amino acids. The CDR3 is CASSLLAGLDEQFF. In DNA, the CDR3 is TGCGCCAGCAGCCTGCTAGCGGGTCTGGATGAGCAGTTCTTC.

V is TRBV3-1 (or the pseudogene TRBV3-2) and J is TRBJ1-5; tentative D call: TRBD1 (5 bases). Germline CDR1 is LGHDT and CDR2 is YNNKEL (reference sequence). V lost 3 bases, J lost 11 bases, and 26 bases lay in between. This CDR3 comprises 17 residues. CDR3 bases: TGTGCCAGCAGCCACGCAAGAGACAGCCGGCTCCCCCAGGCCCAGCATTTT. Amino acid sequence: CASSHARDSRLPQAQHF.